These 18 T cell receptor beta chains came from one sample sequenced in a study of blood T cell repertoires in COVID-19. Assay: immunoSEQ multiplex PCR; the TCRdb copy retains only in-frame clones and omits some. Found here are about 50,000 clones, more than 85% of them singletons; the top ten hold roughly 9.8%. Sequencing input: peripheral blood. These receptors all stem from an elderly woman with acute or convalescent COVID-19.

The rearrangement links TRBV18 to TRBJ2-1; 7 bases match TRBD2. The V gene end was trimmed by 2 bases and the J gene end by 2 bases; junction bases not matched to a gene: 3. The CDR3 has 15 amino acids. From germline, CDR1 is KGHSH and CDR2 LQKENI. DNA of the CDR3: TGTGCCAGCTCACCAGGGCTAGCGGCCTACAATGAGCAGTTCTTC. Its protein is CASSPGLAAYNEQFF.

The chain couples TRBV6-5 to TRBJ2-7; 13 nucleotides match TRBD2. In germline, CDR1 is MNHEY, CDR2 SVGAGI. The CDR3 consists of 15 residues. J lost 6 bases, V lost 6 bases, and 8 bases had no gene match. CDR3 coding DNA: TGTGCCAGCAGGGCCGGACTAGCGGGAGCTGGCGAGCAGTACTTC. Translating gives CASRAGLAGAGEQYF.

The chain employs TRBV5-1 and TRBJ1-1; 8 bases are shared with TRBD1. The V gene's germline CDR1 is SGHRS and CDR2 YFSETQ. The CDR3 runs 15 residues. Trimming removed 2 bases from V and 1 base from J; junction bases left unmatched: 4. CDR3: CASSLQGVGNTEAFF. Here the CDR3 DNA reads TGCGCCAGCAGCTTACAGGGGGTCGGGAACACTGAAGCTTTCTTT.

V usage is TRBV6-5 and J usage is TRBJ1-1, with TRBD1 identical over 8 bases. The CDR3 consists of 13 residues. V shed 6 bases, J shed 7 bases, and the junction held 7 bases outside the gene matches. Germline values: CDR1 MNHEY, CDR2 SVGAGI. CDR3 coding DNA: TGTGCCAGCAGCCGACAGGGGAGCGGTGAAGCTTTCTTT. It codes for CASSRQGSGEAFF.

This chain's CDR3 is CASSVQGDNSPLHF. Written as DNA, the CDR3 is TGTGCCAGCAGTGTACAGGGTGATAATTCACCCCTCCACTTT. V and J are TRBV27 and TRBJ1-6; weak D call: TRBD1 (6 bases). Germline V gene lookup returns CDR1 MNHEY and CDR2 SMNVEV (reference sequence). With 5 bases removed from V and 5 bases from J, the gap between germline ends came to 10 bases. The CDR3 has 14 residues.

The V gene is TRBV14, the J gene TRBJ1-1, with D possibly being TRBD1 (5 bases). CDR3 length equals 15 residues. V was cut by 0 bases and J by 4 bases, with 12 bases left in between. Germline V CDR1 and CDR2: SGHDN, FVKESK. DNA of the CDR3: TGTGCCAGCAGCCAAGATACGGGAGGGGCCACTGAAGCTTTCTTT. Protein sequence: CASSQDTGGATEAFF.

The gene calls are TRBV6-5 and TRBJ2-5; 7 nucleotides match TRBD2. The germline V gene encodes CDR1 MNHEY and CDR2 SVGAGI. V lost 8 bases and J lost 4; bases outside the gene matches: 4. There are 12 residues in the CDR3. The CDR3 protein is CASRTGGETQYF. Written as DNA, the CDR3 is TGTGCCAGCCGCACGGGAGGAGAGACCCAGTACTTC.

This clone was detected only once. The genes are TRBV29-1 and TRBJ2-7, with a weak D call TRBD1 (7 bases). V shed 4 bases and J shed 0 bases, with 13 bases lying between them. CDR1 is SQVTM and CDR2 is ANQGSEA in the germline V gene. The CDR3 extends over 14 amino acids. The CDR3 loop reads CSVARQGGSYEQYF. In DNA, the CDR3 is TGCAGCGTTGCCCGGCAGGGGGGCTCCTACGAGCAGTACTTC.

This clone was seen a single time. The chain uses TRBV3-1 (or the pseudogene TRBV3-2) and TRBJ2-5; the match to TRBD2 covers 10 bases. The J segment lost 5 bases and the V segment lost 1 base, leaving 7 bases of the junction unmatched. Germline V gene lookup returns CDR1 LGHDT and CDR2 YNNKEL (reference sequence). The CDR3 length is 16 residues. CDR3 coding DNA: TGTGCCAGCAGCCAAGGGGCGACTAGCGGGCAGGAGACCCAGTACTTC. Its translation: CASSQGATSGQETQYF.

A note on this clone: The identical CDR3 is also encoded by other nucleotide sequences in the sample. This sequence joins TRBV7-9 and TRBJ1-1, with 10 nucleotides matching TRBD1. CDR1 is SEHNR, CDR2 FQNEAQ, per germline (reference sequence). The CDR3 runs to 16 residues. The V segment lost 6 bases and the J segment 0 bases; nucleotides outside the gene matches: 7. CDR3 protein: CASRPGTGAMNTEAFF. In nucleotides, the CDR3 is TGTGCCAGCAGACCCGGGACAGGGGCAATGAACACTGAAGCTTTCTTT.

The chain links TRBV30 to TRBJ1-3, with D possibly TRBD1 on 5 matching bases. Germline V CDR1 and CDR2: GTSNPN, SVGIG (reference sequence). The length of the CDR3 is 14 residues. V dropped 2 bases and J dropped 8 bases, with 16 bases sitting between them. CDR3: CAWSIGLRGDTIYF. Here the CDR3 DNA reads TGTGCCTGGAGTATAGGGCTTCGGGGGGACACCATATATTTT. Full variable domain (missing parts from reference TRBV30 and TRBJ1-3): SQTIHQWPATLVQPVGSPLSLECTVEGTSNPNLYWYRQAAGRGLQLLFYSVGIGQISSEVPQNLSASRPQDRQFILSSKKLLLSDSGFYLCAWSIGLRGDTIYFGEGSWLTVV.

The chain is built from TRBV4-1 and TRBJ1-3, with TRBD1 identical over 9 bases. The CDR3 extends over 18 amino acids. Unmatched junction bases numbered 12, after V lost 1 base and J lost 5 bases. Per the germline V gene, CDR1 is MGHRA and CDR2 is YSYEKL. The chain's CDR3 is CASSQGNFGTGSRNTIYF. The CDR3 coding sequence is TGCGCCAGCAGCCAAGGAAACTTTGGGACAGGGTCCAGAAACACCATATATTTT.

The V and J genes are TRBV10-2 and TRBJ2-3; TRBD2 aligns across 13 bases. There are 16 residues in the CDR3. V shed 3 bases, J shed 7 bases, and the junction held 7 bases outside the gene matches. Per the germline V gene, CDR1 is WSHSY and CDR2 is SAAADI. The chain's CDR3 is CASSDGSGLAGNTQYF. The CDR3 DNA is TGCGCCAGCAGTGATGGGTCGGGACTAGCGGGAAATACGCAGTATTTT.

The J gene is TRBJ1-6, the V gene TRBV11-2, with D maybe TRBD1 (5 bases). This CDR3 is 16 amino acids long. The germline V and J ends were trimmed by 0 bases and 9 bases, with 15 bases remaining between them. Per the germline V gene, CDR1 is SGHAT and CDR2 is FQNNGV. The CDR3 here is CASSLDERRVSSPLHF. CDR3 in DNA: TGTGCCAGCAGCTTAGATGAGCGCAGGGTATCTTCACCCCTCCACTTT. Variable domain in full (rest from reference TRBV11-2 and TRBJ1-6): EAGVAQSPRYKIIEKRQSVAFWCNPISGHATLYWYQQILGQGPKLLIQFQNNGVVDDSQLPKDRFSAERLKGVDSTLKIQPAKLEDSAVYLCASSLDERRVSSPLHFGNGTRLTVT.

The CDR3 DNA reads TGTGCCAGCAGCTCAAGAGGCACCGGGGAGCTGTTTTTT. It codes for CASSSRGTGELFF. V and J are TRBV12-3 or TRBV12-4 and TRBJ2-2, with D unclear. This CDR3 is built from 13 residues. V lost 6 bases and J 4 bases, leaving 9 bases between the germline ends.

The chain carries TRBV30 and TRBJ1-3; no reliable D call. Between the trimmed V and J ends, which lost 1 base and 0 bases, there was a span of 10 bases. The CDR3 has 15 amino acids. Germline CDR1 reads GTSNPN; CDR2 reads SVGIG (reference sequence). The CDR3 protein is CAWSDEEVSGNTIYF. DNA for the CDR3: TGTGCCTGGAGTGATGAGGAAGTCTCTGGAAACACCATATATTTT.

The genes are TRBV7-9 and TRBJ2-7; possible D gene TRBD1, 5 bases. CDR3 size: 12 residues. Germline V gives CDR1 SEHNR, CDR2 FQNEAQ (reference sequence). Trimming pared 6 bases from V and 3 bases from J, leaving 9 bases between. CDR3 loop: CASRRDSYEQYF. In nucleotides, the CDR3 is TGTGCCAGCAGACGTGACAGCTACGAGCAGTACTTC. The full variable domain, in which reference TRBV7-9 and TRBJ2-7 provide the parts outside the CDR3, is DTGVSQNPRHKITKRGQNVTFRCDPISEHNRLYWYRQTLGQGPEFLTYFQNEAQLEKSRLLSDRFSAERPKGSFSTLEIQRTEQGDSAMYLCASRRDSYEQYFGPGTRLTVT.

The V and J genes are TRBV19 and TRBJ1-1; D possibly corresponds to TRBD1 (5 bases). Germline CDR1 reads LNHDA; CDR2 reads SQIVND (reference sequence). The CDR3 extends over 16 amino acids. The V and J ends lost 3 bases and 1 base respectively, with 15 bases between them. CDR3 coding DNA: TGTGCCAGTAGTATCGGGCAGGGAAGGGGGAACACTGAAGCTTTCTTT. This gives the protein CASSIGQGRGNTEAFF.